What follows describes a single TCR beta chain. V was clipped by 0 bases and J by 1 base, with 10 bases between them. Germline lookup yields CDR1 SGHRS and CDR2 YFSETQ. This CDR3 region has 16 residues. The sample originates from a study of blood T cell repertoires in COVID-19. Study in general: Acute and convalescent COVID-19 samples came from the United States, Italy and Spain. In each case, the material was cDNA or gDNA derived from T cells, B-cell-depleted T cells, or PBMCs.

Study processing details: For nucleated cells, counts were estimated from reference gene primer amplification. Libraries were prepared by immunoSEQ multiplex PCR; TCRdb keeps only in-frame clonotypes and omits some of them. Clone size and V and J calls were adopted from that table, with D and trimming inferred from the DNA. Of about 56,000 clones in the sample, around four fifths are singletons; the top ten hold under 15%. This clonotype originated in a woman over 75 with acute or convalescent COVID-19. Sequencing was performed on peripheral blood. The chain joins TRBV5-1 to TRBJ1-4; the D is unclear. The CDR3 region is CASSLGQALTNEKLFF. The CDR3 coding sequence is TGCGCCAGCAGCTTGGGGCAGGCCCTAACTAATGAAAAACTGTTTTTT. The full variable domain, its missing parts supplied by reference TRBV5-1 and TRBJ1-4, is KAGVTQTPRYLIKTRGQQVTLSCSPISGHRSVSWYQQTPGQGLQFLFEYFSETQRNKGNFPGRFSGRQFSNSRSEMNVSTLELGDSALYLCASSLGQALTNEKLFFGSGTQLSVL.